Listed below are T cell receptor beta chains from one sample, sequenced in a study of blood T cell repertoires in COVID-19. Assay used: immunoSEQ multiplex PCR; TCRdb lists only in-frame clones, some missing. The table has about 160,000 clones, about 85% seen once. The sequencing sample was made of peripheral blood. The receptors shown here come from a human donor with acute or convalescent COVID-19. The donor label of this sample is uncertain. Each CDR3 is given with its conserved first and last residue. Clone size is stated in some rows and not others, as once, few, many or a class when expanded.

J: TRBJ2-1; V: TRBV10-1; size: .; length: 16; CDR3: CASSESSPQGRDEQFF
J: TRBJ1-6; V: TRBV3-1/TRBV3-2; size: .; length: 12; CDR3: CASSQGDSPLHF
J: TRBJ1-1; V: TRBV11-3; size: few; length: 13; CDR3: CASSPIGNTEAFF
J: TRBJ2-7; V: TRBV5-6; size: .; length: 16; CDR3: CASTEGPGPFAYEQYF
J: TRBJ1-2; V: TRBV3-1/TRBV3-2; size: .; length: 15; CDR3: CASSQGPRGSYGYTF
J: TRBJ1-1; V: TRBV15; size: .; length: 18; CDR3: CATSRDIGDRGRNTEAFF
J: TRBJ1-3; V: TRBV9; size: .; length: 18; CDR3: CASSVSGGLEVPGNTIYF
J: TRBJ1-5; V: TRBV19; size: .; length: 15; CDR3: CASSILRVGNQPQHF
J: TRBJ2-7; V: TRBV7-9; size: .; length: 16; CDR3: CASSEGGGQGAYEQYF
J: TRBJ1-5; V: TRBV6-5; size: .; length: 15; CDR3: CASRRGLGSNQPQHF
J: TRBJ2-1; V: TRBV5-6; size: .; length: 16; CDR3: CASSLRRPASYNEQFF
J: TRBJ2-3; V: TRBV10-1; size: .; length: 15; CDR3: CASDTSGASTDTQYF
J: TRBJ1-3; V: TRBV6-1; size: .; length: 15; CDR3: CASSDTPDRRGTIYF
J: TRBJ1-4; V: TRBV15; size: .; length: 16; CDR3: CATSRDWDLRGEKLFF
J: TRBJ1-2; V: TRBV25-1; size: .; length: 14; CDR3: CASSRRQTHYGYTF
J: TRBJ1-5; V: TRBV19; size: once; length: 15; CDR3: CASSRQVNSNQPQHF
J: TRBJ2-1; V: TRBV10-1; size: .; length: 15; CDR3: CASSERQAVLNEQFF
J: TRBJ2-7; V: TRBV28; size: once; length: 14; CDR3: CASSRQGSSYEQYF
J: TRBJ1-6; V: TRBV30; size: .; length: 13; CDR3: CAWSGGGNSPLHF
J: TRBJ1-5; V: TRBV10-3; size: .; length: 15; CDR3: CAISAGQGTNQPQHF
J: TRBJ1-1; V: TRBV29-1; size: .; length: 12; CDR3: CSVSPGNTEAFF
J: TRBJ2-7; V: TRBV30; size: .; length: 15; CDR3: CAWGTGLGTTYEQYF
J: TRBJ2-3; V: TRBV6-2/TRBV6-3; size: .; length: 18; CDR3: CASSINSRTSGGPDTQYF
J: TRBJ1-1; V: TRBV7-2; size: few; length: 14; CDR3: CASSLDPGYTEAFF
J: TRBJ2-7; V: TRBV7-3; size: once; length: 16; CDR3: CASSLSPGQGIYEQYF
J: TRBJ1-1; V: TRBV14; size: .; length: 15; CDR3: CASSQPLTGIAEAFF
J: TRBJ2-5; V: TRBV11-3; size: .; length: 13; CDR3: CASTGGGQETQYF
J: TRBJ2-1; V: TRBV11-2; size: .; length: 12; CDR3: CASSSDRGRQFF
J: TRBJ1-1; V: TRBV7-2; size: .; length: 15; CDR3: CASSHPGQTNTEAFF
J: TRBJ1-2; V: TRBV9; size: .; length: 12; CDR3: CASSVGVLGYTF
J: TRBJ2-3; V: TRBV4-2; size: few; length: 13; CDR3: CASSLQEFDTQYF
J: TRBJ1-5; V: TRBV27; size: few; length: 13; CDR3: CASSRYSNQPQHF
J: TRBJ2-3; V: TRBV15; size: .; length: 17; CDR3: CATSRRTSGSGTDTQYF
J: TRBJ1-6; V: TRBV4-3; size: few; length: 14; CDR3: CASSQDLGVSPLHF
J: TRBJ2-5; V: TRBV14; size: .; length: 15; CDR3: CASSQEVRAQETQYF
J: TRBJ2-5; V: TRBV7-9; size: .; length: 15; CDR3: CASSYIAGGTETQYF
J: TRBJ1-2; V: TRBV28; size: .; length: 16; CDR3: CASSVNLGQPGYGYTF
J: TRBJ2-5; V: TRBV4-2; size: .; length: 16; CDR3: CASSQDSSGAGETQYF
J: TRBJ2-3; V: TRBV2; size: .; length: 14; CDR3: CASSQDSLTDTQYF
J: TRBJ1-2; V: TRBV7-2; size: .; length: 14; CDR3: CASSPRGVNYGYTF
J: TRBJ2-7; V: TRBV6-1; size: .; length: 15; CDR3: CASSEASGGKFEQYF
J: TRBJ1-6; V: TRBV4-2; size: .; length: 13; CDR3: CASSQSFDSPLHF
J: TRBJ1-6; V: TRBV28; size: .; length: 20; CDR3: CASSLYLRTGMSTASSPLHF
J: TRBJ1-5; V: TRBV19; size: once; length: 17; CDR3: CASRPDRAGISNQPQHF
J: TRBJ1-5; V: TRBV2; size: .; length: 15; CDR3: CASSEQGASNQPQHF
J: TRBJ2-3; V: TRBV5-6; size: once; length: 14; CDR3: CASSLGQGKDTQYF
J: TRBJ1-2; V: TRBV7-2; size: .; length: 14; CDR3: CASSLVPGGYGYTF
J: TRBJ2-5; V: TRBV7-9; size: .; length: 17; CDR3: CASSRGGIGGNQETQYF
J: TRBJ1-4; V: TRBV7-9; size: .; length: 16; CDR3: CASSLGSTGSREKLFF
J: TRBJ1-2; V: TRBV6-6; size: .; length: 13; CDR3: CASTYRSTEGYTF
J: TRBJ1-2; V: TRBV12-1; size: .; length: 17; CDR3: CASSSSPGRPRNYGYTF
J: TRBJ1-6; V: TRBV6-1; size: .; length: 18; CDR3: CASSVNPGQKAYNSPLHF